What follows describes a single TCR beta chain. Trimming cost V 5 bases and J 7 bases; bases outside gene matches: 5. CDR1 SNHLY and CDR2 FYNNEI come from the germline V gene. The CDR3 spans 13 residues. This entry belongs to a study of control samples from healthy donors and cancer patients. Assay used: immunoSEQ multiplex PCR; TCRdb lists only in-frame clones, some missing. The data show 95,000 to 130,000 clones, 93% seen once. Sequencing was carried out using blood. The rearrangement links TRBV2 to TRBJ1-5, with 7 bases that match TRBD1. This clonotype originated in a man aged 25-45 years in good health. This CDR3 reads CASSSTGDQPQHF. The CDR3 DNA follows: TGTGCCAGCAGTTCTACAGGGGACCAGCCCCAGCATTTT.